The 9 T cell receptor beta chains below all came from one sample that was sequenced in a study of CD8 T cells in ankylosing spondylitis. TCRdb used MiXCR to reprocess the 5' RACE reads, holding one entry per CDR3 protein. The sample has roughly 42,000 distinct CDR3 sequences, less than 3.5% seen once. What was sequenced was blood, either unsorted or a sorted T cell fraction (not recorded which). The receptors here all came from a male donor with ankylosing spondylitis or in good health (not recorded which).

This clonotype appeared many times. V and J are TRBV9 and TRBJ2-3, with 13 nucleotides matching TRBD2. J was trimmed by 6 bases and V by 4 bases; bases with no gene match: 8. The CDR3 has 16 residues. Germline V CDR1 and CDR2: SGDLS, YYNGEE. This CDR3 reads CASSPGTSGVGDTQYF. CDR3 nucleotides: TGTGCCAGCAGCCCCGGGACTAGCGGGGTGGGGGATACGCAGTATTTT.

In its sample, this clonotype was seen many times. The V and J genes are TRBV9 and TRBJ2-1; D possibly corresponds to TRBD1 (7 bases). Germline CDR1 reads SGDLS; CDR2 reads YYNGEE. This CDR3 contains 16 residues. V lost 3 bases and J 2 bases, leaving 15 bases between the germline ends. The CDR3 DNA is TGTGCCAGCAGCGCCCAGGGGGGTCTAACCTACAATGAGCAGTTCTTC. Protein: CASSAQGGLTYNEQFF.

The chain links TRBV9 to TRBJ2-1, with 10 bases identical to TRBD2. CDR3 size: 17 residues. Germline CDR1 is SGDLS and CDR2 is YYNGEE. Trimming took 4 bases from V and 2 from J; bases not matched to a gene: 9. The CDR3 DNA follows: TGTGCCAGCAGCCCAACCAGCGGGAGGGTCCCCTACAATGAGCAGTTCTTC. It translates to CASSPTSGRVPYNEQFF.

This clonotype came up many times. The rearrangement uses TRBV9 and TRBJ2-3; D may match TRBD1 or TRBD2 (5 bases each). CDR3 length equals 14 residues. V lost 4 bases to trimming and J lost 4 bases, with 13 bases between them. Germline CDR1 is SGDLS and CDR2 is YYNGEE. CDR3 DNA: TGTGCCAGCAGCTTCCAGGGAGCGGCAGATACGCAGTATTTT. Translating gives CASSFQGAADTQYF.

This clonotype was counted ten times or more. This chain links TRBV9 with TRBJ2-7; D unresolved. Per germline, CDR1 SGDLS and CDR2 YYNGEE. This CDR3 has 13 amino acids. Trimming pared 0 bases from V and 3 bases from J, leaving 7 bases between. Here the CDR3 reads CASSVGAYYEQYF. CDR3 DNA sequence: TGTGCCAGCAGCGTAGGGGCTTACTACGAGCAGTACTTC.

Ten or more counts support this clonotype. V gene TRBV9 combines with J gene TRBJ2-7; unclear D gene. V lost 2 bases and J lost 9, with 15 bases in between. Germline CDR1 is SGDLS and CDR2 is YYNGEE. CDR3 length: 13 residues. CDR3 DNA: TGTGCCAGCAGCGTGGACCTTGGCCCCGGGCAGTACTTC. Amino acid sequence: CASSVDLGPGQYF.

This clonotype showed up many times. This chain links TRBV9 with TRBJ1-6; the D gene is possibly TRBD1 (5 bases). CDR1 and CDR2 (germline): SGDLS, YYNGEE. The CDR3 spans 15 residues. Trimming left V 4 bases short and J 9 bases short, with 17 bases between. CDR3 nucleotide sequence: TGTGCCAGCAGCCCTGACGGACATCTTGGTTCACCCCTCCACTTT. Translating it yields CASSPDGHLGSPLHF.

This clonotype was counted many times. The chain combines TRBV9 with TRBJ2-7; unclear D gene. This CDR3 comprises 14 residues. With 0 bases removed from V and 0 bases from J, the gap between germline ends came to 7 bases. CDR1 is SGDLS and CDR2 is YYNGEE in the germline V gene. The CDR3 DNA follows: TGTGCCAGCAGCGTAGAGTCCGGCTCCTACGAGCAGTACTTC. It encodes CASSVESGSYEQYF.

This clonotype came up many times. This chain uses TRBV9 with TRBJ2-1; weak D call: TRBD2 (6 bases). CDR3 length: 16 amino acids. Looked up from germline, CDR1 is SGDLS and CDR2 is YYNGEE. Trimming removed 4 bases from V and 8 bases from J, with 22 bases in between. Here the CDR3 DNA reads TGTGCCAGCAGCCCCCGGATCTCGACTAGAGGCGATGAGCAGTTCTTC. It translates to CASSPRISTRGDEQFF.